This T cell receptor (beta chain) stems from a study of T-cell memory formation after mild COVID-19. Study results and limitations: Whereas later expanders leaned CD4+, clones contracting day 15 to 85 showed a balanced CD4/CD8 makeup.

This CDR3 is 12 amino acids long. V shed 0 bases and J shed 5 bases, with 4 bases lying between them. Germline V lookup: CDR1 LNHNV, CDR2 YYDKDF (reference sequence). Turning to this clonotype: Antigen: not known.

TCR alpha and TCR beta cDNA libraries carrying sample barcodes and UMIs were produced by 5'RACE using constant-segment primers. MiXCR was run by TCRdb on the 5' RACE reads, yielding one entry per CDR3 protein. The data contain under 200,000 distinct CDR3 sequences, 25% to 40% of them singletons. The gene calls are TRBV15 and TRBJ1-2; no clear D. This TCR came from an adult woman who had mild COVID-19 (a few samples of this study predate the infection). Cell type and time point are not known. Sequencing was done on a sample of PBMCs or a T cell subset sorted from them (not recorded which). The CDR3 coding sequence is TGTGCCACCAGCAGAGAGCCATATGGCTACACCTTC. It yields the protein CATSREPYGYTF.